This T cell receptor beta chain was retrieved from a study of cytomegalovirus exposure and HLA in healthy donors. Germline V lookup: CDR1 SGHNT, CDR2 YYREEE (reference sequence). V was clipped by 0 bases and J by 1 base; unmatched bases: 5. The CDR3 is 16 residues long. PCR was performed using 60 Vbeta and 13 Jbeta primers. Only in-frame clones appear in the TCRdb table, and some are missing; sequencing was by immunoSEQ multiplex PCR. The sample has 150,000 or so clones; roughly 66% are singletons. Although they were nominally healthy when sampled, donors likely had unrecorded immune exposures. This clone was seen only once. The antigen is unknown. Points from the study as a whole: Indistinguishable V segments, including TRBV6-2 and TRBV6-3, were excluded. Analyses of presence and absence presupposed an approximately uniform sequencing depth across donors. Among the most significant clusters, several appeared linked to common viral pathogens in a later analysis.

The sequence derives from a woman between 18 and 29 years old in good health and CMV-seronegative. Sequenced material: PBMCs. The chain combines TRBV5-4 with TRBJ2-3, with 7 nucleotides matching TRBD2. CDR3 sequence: CASSLDLSGGTDTQYF. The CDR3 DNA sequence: TGTGCCAGCAGCTTGGATTTGAGCGGGGGCACAGATACGCAGTATTTT.